This T cell receptor beta chain stems from a study of shared clonotypes between healthy human individuals. Study-wide points: Sequencing depth was expected to influence donor clonotype sharing.

Trimming removed 0 bases from V and 4 bases from J, with 1 base in between. Germline loops: CDR1 SGHTS, CDR2 YDEGEE. The CDR3 has 11 residues. Here immunoSEQ multiplex PCR was the method, and the copy in TCRdb shows in-frame clones only, minus some. Among 2.3 million or so clones listed, 80% to 95% were seen once. Points on this clone: Its antigen is still unknown.

Sequencing was carried out using naive CD4+ T cells from PBMCs. Noted subset: CD45RA+ positively selected. The sequence was collected from a man in his late teens or twenties in good health. Some clones in this sample may be carry-over from other donors' samples. This chain joins TRBV5-8 and TRBJ1-2; unclear D gene. CDR3 coding DNA: TGTGCCAGCAGCTTGGCCTATGGCTACACCTTC. Its translation is CASSLAYGYTF.